This is a list of T cell receptor beta chains from one sample in a study of T cells in narcolepsy. TCRdb's copy holds only in-frame clones and misses some; the assay was immunoSEQ multiplex PCR. The table records approximately 30,000 clones, under 85% of them present only once. The sequenced sample was CD45RA- memory CD4+ T cells from PBMCs. These receptors all stem from a human donor with narcolepsy. Each CDR3 is given with its conserved first and last residue. D genes are given only for firm matches. Not every row has a clone size; where given, it reads once, few, many or a size class.

d_call: -; v_call: TRBV29-1; j_call: TRBJ2-7; clone_size: -; cdr3_nt: TGCAGCGTTGAAGACTCCAGGGGATCCTACGAGCAGTACTTC; cdr3_aa: CSVEDSRGSYEQYF
d_call: -; v_call: TRBV2; j_call: TRBJ1-2; clone_size: -; cdr3_nt: TGTGCCAGCAGTGAGGATCATGGCTACACCTTC; cdr3_aa: CASSEDHGYTF
d_call: -; v_call: TRBV11-3; j_call: TRBJ2-3; clone_size: -; cdr3_nt: TGTGCCAGCAGCCCAGGGGGGGGGCCCACAGATACGCAGTATTTT; cdr3_aa: CASSPGGGPTDTQYF
d_call: -; v_call: TRBV7-3; j_call: TRBJ1-1; clone_size: -; cdr3_nt: TGTGCCAGCAAGGAGACAGAACTGAACACTGAAGCTTTCTTT; cdr3_aa: CASKETELNTEAFF
d_call: TRBD2; v_call: TRBV5-1; j_call: TRBJ2-1; clone_size: once; cdr3_nt: TGCGCCAGCAGCCCCCGAGGTAGCGGGGGGGCCAGCTCCTACAATGAGCAGTTCTTC; cdr3_aa: CASSPRGSGGASSYNEQFF
d_call: -; v_call: TRBV7-2; j_call: TRBJ1-3; clone_size: -; cdr3_nt: TGTGCCAGCAGCTTAGATTCGGGGACTCCTGGAAACACCATATATTTT; cdr3_aa: CASSLDSGTPGNTIYF
d_call: TRBD1; v_call: TRBV5-4; j_call: TRBJ1-3; clone_size: once; cdr3_nt: TGTGCCAGCAGCTTGGCGGGACAGGGAAGAAACACCATATATTTT; cdr3_aa: CASSLAGQGRNTIYF
d_call: TRBD1; v_call: TRBV18; j_call: TRBJ2-1; clone_size: -; cdr3_nt: TGTGCCAGCTCACCACAGTCCCGGGACAGGGGAGAGGGTGAGCAGTTCTTC; cdr3_aa: CASSPQSRDRGEGEQFF
d_call: -; v_call: TRBV19; j_call: TRBJ1-1; clone_size: -; cdr3_nt: TGTGCCAGTCGCCCGGCGCAGAACACTGAAGCTTTCTTT; cdr3_aa: CASRPAQNTEAFF
d_call: -; v_call: TRBV9; j_call: TRBJ1-6; clone_size: few; cdr3_nt: TGTGCCAGCAGCACACAGGGCAACGGCAATTCACCCCTCCACTTT; cdr3_aa: CASSTQGNGNSPLHF
d_call: TRBD1; v_call: TRBV5-4; j_call: TRBJ1-2; clone_size: -; cdr3_nt: TGTGCCAGCAGCTTGATTACAGGGGGTGATGGCTACACCTTC; cdr3_aa: CASSLITGGDGYTF
d_call: TRBD2; v_call: TRBV19; j_call: TRBJ2-5; clone_size: -; cdr3_nt: TGTGCCAGTAGCTGGGTTAGCGGGGGGAAACAAGAGACCCAGTACTTC; cdr3_aa: CASSWVSGGKQETQYF
d_call: -; v_call: TRBV6-5; j_call: TRBJ1-5; clone_size: -; cdr3_nt: TGTGCCAGCAGTTACTCCGGGGGCAATCAGCCCCAGCATTTT; cdr3_aa: CASSYSGGNQPQHF
d_call: TRBD2; v_call: TRBV18; j_call: TRBJ2-3; clone_size: -; cdr3_nt: TGTGCCAGCTCACCCACTAGCGTAGGCACAGATACGCAGTATTTT; cdr3_aa: CASSPTSVGTDTQYF
d_call: TRBD2; v_call: TRBV10-2; j_call: TRBJ2-3; clone_size: -; cdr3_nt: TGCGCCAGCAGTAGAACTAGCGGGGCCGCAGATACGCAGTATTTT; cdr3_aa: CASSRTSGAADTQYF
d_call: -; v_call: TRBV15; j_call: TRBJ1-4; clone_size: once; cdr3_nt: TGTGCCACCAGCAGTCGAGAGACAGACCGGAAACTGTTTTTT; cdr3_aa: CATSSRETDRKLFF
d_call: TRBD2; v_call: TRBV11-3; j_call: TRBJ2-5; clone_size: -; cdr3_nt: TGTGCCAGCAGCCATAGCGGGGGGGCCCTTGAGACCCAGTACTTC; cdr3_aa: CASSHSGGALETQYF
d_call: -; v_call: TRBV7-2; j_call: TRBJ1-2; clone_size: -; cdr3_nt: TGTGCCAGCAGCTTAGGCGGCAGGGTGGGGGTGGACTATGGCTACACCTTC; cdr3_aa: CASSLGGRVGVDYGYTF
d_call: -; v_call: TRBV29-1; j_call: TRBJ2-5; clone_size: -; cdr3_nt: TGCAGCGCCCGGACCTCCCAAGAGACCCAGTACTTC; cdr3_aa: CSARTSQETQYF
d_call: -; v_call: TRBV9; j_call: TRBJ2-5; clone_size: once; cdr3_nt: TGTGCCAGCAGCGTAACGGTGAGGGGAGAGACCCAGTACTTC; cdr3_aa: CASSVTVRGETQYF
d_call: -; v_call: TRBV6-5; j_call: TRBJ2-7; clone_size: -; cdr3_nt: TGTGCCAGCAGTTATCGGGGAGCTCCCTACGAGCAGTACTTC; cdr3_aa: CASSYRGAPYEQYF
d_call: -; v_call: TRBV5-4; j_call: TRBJ1-1; clone_size: -; cdr3_nt: TGTGCCAGCAGCTTGGTCAGGGAGAACACTGAAGCTTTCTTT; cdr3_aa: CASSLVRENTEAFF
d_call: -; v_call: TRBV12-2; j_call: TRBJ1-1; clone_size: -; cdr3_nt: TGTGCAGGGGACGGCATGAACACTGAAGCTTTCTTT; cdr3_aa: CAGDGMNTEAFF
d_call: -; v_call: TRBV6-1; j_call: TRBJ1-5; clone_size: -; cdr3_nt: TGTGCCAGCAGTGGGGCGGGGGGCCAGCCCCAGCATTTT; cdr3_aa: CASSGAGGQPQHF
d_call: TRBD2; v_call: TRBV5-5; j_call: TRBJ2-7; clone_size: -; cdr3_nt: TGTGCCAGCAGGCGGACTAGCGGGGCCTACGAGCAGTACTTC; cdr3_aa: CASRRTSGAYEQYF
d_call: -; v_call: TRBV7-9; j_call: TRBJ2-2; clone_size: -; cdr3_nt: TGTGCCAGCAGCTTGAGTACCGGGGAGCTGTTTTTT; cdr3_aa: CASSLSTGELFF
d_call: -; v_call: TRBV7-2; j_call: TRBJ1-5; clone_size: -; cdr3_nt: TGTGCCAGCAGCTTAGTAGCCTCCAGGGGAGATCAGCCCCAGCATTTT; cdr3_aa: CASSLVASRGDQPQHF
d_call: TRBD1; v_call: TRBV7-9; j_call: TRBJ2-5; clone_size: -; cdr3_nt: TGTGCCAGCAGAAGAGACAGGGGGCGAGAGACCCAGTACTTC; cdr3_aa: CASRRDRGRETQYF
d_call: -; v_call: TRBV30; j_call: TRBJ1-3; clone_size: -; cdr3_nt: TGTGCCTGGAGTAGGGACGCTGGAAACACCATATATTTT; cdr3_aa: CAWSRDAGNTIYF